Below are 13 T cell receptor beta chains sequenced from a single sample in a study of blood T cell repertoires in COVID-19. This table comes from immunoSEQ multiplex PCR, and its TCRdb copy is limited to in-frame clones, with some not included. Of about 200,000 clones listed, around 92% are singletons. The source material was PBMCs or T cells enriched from blood (not recorded which). These receptors were taken from a woman between 18 and 30 years old who had recovered from COVID-19.

The chain joins TRBV5-5 to TRBJ1-5; tentative D call: TRBD1 (6 bases). Germline V CDR1 and CDR2: SGHKS, YYEKEE (reference sequence). CDR3 length: 16 residues. V lost 0 bases and J 2 bases, leaving 12 bases between the germline ends. The CDR3 bases are TGTGCCAGCAGCTTGGCCACGGGGGGCCGCAATCAGCCCCAGCATTTT. Protein: CASSLATGGRNQPQHF. The full variable domain, in which reference TRBV5-5 and TRBJ1-5 provide the parts outside the CDR3, is DAGVTQSPTHLIKTRGQQVTLRCSPISGHKSVSWYQQVLGQGPQFIFQYYEKEERGRGNFPDRFSARQFPNYSSELNVNALLLGDSALYLCASSLATGGRNQPQHFGDGTRLSIL.

The chain couples TRBV11-2 to TRBJ1-1, with no clear D. The CDR3 sequence is 13 residues long. CDR1 and CDR2 from the germline V gene are SGHAT and FQNNGV. The ends were cut back, 6 bases at V and 0 bases at J, with 8 bases in the middle. The CDR3 protein is CASRGGVNTEAFF. CDR3 bases: TGTGCCAGCAGGGGTGGAGTGAACACTGAAGCTTTCTTT. The whole variable domain, filled in from reference TRBV11-2 and TRBJ1-1, reads EAGVAQSPRYKIIEKRQSVAFWCNPISGHATLYWYQQILGQGPKLLIQFQNNGVVDDSQLPKDRFSAERLKGVDSTLKIQPAKLEDSAVYLCASRGGVNTEAFFGQGTRLTVV.

This clone was counted a single time. The V gene is TRBV13, the J gene TRBJ1-1; D might be TRBD1 (5 bases). The ends were cut back, 6 bases at V and 1 base at J, with 12 bases in the middle. CDR1 is PRHDT, CDR2 FYEKMQ, per germline (reference sequence). The length of the CDR3 is 14 residues. The CDR3 spells CASSFGTSNTEAFF. The CDR3 DNA reads TGTGCCAGCAGTTTCGGGACTTCGAACACTGAAGCTTTCTTT.

The chain links TRBV5-4 to TRBJ1-4; D not certain. Between the trimmed V and J ends, which lost 4 bases and 0 bases, there was a span of 10 bases. The CDR3 length is 15 residues. CDR1 is SGHNT and CDR2 is YYREEE in the germline V gene (reference sequence). As DNA, the CDR3 is TGTGCCAGCAGCCAGAGTACAGCAACTAATGAAAAACTGTTTTTT. This codes for CASSQSTATNEKLFF.

The CDR3 reads CASSTGQPLNTEAFF. In DNA form, the CDR3 reads TGTGCCAGTAGTACGGGACAGCCTCTTAACACTGAAGCTTTCTTT. This sequence joins TRBV19 and TRBJ1-1; TRBD1 aligns across 7 bases. From germline, CDR1 is LNHDA and CDR2 SQIVND (reference sequence). This CDR3 region has 15 residues. V shed 4 bases and J 2 bases; nucleotides not matched to a gene: 7.

The chain carries TRBV7-8 and TRBJ2-7, with D hard to call. CDR3 length: 13 amino acids. V shed 1 base and J shed 4 bases, with 8 bases lying between them. Germline V gives CDR1 SGHVS, CDR2 FQNEAQ. In DNA form, the CDR3 reads TGTGCCAGCAGCTTAGAAAACGGTTACGAGCAGTACTTC. The encoded protein is CASSLENGYEQYF.

The rearrangement uses TRBV10-3 and TRBJ1-1, with TRBD1 as a possible D gene (5 bases). Trimming pared 8 bases from V and 8 bases from J, leaving 21 bases between. The CDR3 has 14 amino acids. CDR1 is ENHRY, CDR2 SYGVKD, per germline. This CDR3 is CAIRIVETDAEAFF. The CDR3 nucleotides are TGTGCCATCCGGATAGTTGAGACAGATGCGGAAGCTTTCTTT.

This clone has a single count. The genes are TRBV3-1 (or the pseudogene TRBV3-2) and TRBJ1-5; D call uncertain. The germline gives CDR1 LGHDT, CDR2 YNNKEL (reference sequence). With 4 bases removed from V and 0 bases from J, the gap between germline ends came to 13 bases. This CDR3 is 16 amino acids long. This CDR3 reads CASSLPLRYSNQPQHF. As DNA, the CDR3 is TGTGCCAGCAGCCTGCCCTTGCGTTATAGCAATCAGCCCCAGCATTTT.

This sequence joins TRBV28 and TRBJ2-1, with a tentative D call TRBD1 (5 bases). V lost 4 bases, J lost 6 bases, and 19 bases lay in between. CDR3 length: 16 residues. Germline CDR1 MDHEN, CDR2 SYDVKM. The CDR3 nucleotides are TGTGCCAGCAGTTCCGACCTCCAGGGCTGGGGCAATGAGCAGTTCTTC. This sequence encodes CASSSDLQGWGNEQFF.

This chain joins TRBV5-4 and TRBJ2-1; 7 bases agree with TRBD2. There are 15 residues in the CDR3. V dropped 5 bases and J dropped 7; count of bases not matched to a gene: 12. CDR1 and CDR2 from the germline V gene are SGHNT and YYREEE (reference sequence). CDR3 coding DNA: TGTGCCAGCAGTTACTCGGGACTACTAGGTAATGAGCAGTTCTTC. Translated: CASSYSGLLGNEQFF.

V usage is TRBV29-1 and J usage is TRBJ1-1; D not resolved. Trimming pared 4 bases from V and 1 base from J, leaving 13 bases between. Germline V lookup: CDR1 SQVTM, CDR2 ANQGSEA. This CDR3 comprises 14 residues. The CDR3 protein is CSVGQTRKNTEAFF. The CDR3, as DNA: TGCAGCGTTGGTCAGACAAGAAAGAACACTGAAGCTTTCTTT.

The chain uses TRBV18 and TRBJ1-1; D not certain. The CDR3 contains 15 residues. The V end lost 3 bases, the J end lost 4 bases, and 15 bases lay between the germline ends. Germline CDR1 is KGHSH and CDR2 is LQKENI. The CDR3 here is CASSPPTDGGTEAFF. In nucleotides, the CDR3 is TGTGCCAGCTCACCCCCGACCGATGGAGGCACTGAAGCTTTCTTT.

The chain employs TRBV4-2 and TRBJ1-2; 10 bases line up with TRBD1. The CDR3 runs to 14 residues. V was clipped by 0 bases and J by 8 bases; unmatched bases: 3. Germline V gene lookup returns CDR1 LGHNA and CDR2 YNFKEQ. The CDR3 spells CASSQDPGQGGYTF. The CDR3 coding sequence is TGTGCCAGCAGCCAAGATCCGGGACAGGGGGGCTACACCTTC.